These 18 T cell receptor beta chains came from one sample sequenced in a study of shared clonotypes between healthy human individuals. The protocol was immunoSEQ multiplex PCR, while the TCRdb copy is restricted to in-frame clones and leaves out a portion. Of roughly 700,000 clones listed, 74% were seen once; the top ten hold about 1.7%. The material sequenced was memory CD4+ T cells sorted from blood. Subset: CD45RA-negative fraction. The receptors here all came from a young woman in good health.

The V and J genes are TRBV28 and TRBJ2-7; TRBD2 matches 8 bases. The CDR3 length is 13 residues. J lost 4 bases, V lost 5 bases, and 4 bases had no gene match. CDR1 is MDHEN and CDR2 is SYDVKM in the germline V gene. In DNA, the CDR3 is TGTGCCAGCAGTAGACTAGCGACTTACGAGCAGTACTTC. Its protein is CASSRLATYEQYF. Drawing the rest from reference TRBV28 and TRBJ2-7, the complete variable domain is DVKVTQSSRYLVKRTGEKVFLECVQDMDHENMFWYRQDPGLGLRLIYFSYDVKMKEKGDIPEGYSVSREKKERFSLILESASTNQTSMYLCASSRLATYEQYFGPGTRLTVT.

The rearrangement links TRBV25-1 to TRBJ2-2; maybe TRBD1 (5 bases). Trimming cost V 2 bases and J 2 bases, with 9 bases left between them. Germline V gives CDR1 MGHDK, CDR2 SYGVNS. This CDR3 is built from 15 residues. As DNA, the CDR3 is TGTGCCAGCAGTGAACGAGACAGCAACACCGGGGAGCTGTTTTTT. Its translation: CASSERDSNTGELFF. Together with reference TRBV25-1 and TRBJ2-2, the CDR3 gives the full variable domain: EADIYQTPRYLVIGTGKKITLECSQTMGHDKMYWYQQDPGMELHLIHYSYGVNSTEKGDLSSESTVSRIRTEHFPLTLESARPSHTSQYLCASSERDSNTGELFFGEGSRLTVL.

CDR3 DNA sequence: TGCAGCGCACCCTTGGGGGCTGGTATGGACGGGGAGCTGTTTTTT. Amino acid sequence: CSAPLGAGMDGELFF. The V and J genes are TRBV29-1 and TRBJ2-2; possibly TRBD1 for D (6 bases). The V end lost 7 bases, the J end lost 7 bases, and 22 bases lay between the germline ends. Germline V gives CDR1 SQVTM, CDR2 ANQGSEA. There are 15 residues in the CDR3.

CDR3 loop: CASSEPPGTEQYF. The CDR3 DNA sequence: TGTGCCAGCAGCGAGCCGCCTGGGACCGAGCAGTACTTC. The chain links TRBV9 to TRBJ2-7; perhaps D is TRBD1 or TRBD2 (5 bases each). CDR1 and CDR2 from the germline V gene are SGDLS and YYNGEE. The CDR3 is made up of 13 amino acids. Trimming shortened V by 3 bases and J by 6 bases, and 13 bases separated the two germline ends.

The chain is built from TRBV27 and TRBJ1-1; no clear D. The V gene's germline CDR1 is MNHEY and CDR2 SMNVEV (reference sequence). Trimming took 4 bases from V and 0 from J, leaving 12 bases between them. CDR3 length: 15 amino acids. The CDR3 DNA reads TGTGCCAGCAGTTCGCAAGGACCGGTGAACACTGAAGCTTTCTTT. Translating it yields CASSSQGPVNTEAFF.

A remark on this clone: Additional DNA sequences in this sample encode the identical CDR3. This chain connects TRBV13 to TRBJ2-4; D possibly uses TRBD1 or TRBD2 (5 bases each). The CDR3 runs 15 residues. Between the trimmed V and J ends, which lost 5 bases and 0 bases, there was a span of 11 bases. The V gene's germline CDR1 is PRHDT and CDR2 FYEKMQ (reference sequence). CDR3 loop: CASSTRQLAKNIQYF. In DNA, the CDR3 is TGTGCCAGCAGCACTAGACAGCTAGCCAAAAACATTCAGTACTTC.

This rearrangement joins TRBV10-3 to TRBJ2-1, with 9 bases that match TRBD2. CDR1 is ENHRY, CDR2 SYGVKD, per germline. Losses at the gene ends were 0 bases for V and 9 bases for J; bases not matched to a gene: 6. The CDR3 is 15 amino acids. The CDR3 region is CAISESNSGRIEQFF. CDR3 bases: TGTGCCATCAGTGAGTCGAATAGCGGGAGAATTGAGCAGTTCTTC.

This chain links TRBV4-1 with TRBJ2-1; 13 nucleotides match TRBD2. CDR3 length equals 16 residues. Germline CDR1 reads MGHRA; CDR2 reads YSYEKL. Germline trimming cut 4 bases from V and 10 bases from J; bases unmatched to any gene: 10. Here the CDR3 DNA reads TGCGCCAGCAGCCCAGCCCGACTAGCGGGAGGTGGAGAGCAGTTCTTC. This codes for CASSPARLAGGGEQFF.

Written as DNA, the CDR3 is TGTGCCAGCAGCTTGTCGACTAGCGGGAGGGCCGTAGTCTACGAGCAGTACTTC. Protein sequence: CASSLSTSGRAVVYEQYF. The chain has TRBV7-9 and TRBJ2-7, with 14 bases identical to TRBD2. The V gene end was trimmed by 3 bases and the J gene end by 3 bases; junction bases not matched to a gene: 10. Looked up from germline, CDR1 is SEHNR and CDR2 is FQNEAQ (reference sequence). The length of the CDR3 is 18 residues.

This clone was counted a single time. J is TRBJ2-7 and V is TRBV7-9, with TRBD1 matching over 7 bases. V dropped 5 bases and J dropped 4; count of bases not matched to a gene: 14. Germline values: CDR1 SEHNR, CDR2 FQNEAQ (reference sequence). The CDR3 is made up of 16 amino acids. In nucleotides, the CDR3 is TGTGCCAGCAGCGAGGGGGCGATTGGAGGTTTTTACGAGCAGTACTTC. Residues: CASSEGAIGGFYEQYF. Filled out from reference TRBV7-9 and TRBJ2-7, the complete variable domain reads DTGVSQNPRHKITKRGQNVTFRCDPISEHNRLYWYRQTLGQGPEFLTYFQNEAQLEKSRLLSDRFSAERPKGSFSTLEIQRTEQGDSAMYLCASSEGAIGGFYEQYFGPGTRLTVT.

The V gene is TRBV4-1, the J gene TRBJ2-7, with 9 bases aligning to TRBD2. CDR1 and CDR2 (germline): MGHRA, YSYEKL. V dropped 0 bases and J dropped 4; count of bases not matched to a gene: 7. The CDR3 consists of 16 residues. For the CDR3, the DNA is TGCGCCAGCAGCCAAGAAGGAGCTAGCGGGGTGTACGAGCAGTACTTC. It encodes CASSQEGASGVYEQYF.

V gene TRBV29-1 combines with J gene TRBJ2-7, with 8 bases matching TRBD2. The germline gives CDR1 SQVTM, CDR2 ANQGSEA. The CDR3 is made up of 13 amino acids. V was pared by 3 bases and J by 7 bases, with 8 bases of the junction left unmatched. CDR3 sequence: CSVDVAGGGEQYF. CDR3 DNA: TGCAGCGTTGACGTTGCGGGAGGTGGGGAGCAGTACTTC.

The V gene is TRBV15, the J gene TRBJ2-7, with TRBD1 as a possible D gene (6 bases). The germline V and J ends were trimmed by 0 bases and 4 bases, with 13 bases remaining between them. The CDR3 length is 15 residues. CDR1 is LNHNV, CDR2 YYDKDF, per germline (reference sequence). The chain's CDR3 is CATSREGRGSYEQYF. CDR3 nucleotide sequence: TGTGCCACCAGCAGAGAGGGCAGGGGTTCATACGAGCAGTACTTC. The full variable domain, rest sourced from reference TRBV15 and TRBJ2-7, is DAMVIQNPRYQVTQFGKPVTLSCSQTLNHNVMYWYQQKSSQAPKLLFHYYDKDFNNEADTPDNFQSRRPNTSFCFLDIRSPGLGDTAMYLCATSREGRGSYEQYFGPGTRLTVT.

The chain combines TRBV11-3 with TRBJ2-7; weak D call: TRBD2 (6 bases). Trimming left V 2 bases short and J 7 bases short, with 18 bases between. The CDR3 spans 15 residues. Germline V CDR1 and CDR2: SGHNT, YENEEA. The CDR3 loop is CASSLTYGSSREQYF. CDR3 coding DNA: TGTGCCAGCAGCTTAACGTACGGGAGTTCCAGGGAGCAGTACTTC.

The CDR3 loop is CSATPGETQYF. The CDR3 bases are TGCAGTGCCACCCCGGGGGAGACCCAGTACTTC. The chain links TRBV20-1 to TRBJ2-5; maybe TRBD2 (5 bases). Per the germline V gene, CDR1 is DFQATT and CDR2 is SNEGSKA (reference sequence). The CDR3 has 11 amino acids. V lost 6 bases and J 5 bases, leaving 10 bases between the germline ends.

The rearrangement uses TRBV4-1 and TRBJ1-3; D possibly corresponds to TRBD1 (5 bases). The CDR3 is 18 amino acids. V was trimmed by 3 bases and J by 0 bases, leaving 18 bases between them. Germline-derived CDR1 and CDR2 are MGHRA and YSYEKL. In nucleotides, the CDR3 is TGCGCCAGCAGCCAGAGACAGATGAGCGTCGACTCTGGAAACACCATATATTTT. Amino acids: CASSQRQMSVDSGNTIYF.

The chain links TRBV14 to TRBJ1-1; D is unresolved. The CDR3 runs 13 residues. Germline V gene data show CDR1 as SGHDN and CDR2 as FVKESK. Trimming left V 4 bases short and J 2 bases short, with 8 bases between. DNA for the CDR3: TGTGCCAGCAGCCCTTGGGAAAACACTGAAGCTTTCTTT. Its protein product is CASSPWENTEAFF. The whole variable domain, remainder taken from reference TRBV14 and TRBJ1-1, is EAGVTQFPSHSVIEKGQTVTLRCDPISGHDNLYWYRRVMGKEIKFLLHFVKESKQDESGMPNNRFLAERTGGTYSTLKVQPAELEDSGVYFCASSPWENTEAFFGQGTRLTVV.

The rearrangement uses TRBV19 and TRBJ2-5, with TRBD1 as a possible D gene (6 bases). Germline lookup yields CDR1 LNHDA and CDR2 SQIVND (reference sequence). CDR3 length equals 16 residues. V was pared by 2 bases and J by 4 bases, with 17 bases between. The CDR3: CASSITDMGQRETQYF. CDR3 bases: TGTGCCAGTAGTATAACGGATATGGGACAAAGAGAGACCCAGTACTTC.